This T cell receptor (beta chain) was sequenced for a study of cytomegalovirus exposure and HLA in healthy donors. Germline CDR1 and CDR2: MNHEY and SVGAGI. The CDR3 has 15 amino acids. V lost 2 bases and J lost 5, with 16 bases in between. PCR was performed using 60 Vbeta and 13 Jbeta primers. Data came from immunoSEQ multiplex PCR; TCRdb stores just in-frame clones and leaves some out. The sample has 150,000 to 200,000 clones; around four fifths are singletons. General study points: Reports indicate that TCR beta sequences accurately predicted the HLA-A and HLA-B alleles of most subjects. A later analysis reported that several of the most significant clusters appeared to be linked to common viral pathogens, among them Epstein-Barr virus.

About this clone itself: As yet, its antigen is unknown.

The V gene is TRBV6-5, the J gene TRBJ2-7, with D possibly being TRBD1 (5 bases). This sequence originates from a woman aged 50 to 65 in good health and CMV-seropositive. The sequenced sample consisted of PBMCs. CDR3 DNA: TGTGCCAGCAGTTACCAGTCAGGGCCCCCGGACGAGCAGTACTTC. Translated, it gives CASSYQSGPPDEQYF.